The 15 T cell receptor beta chains listed next were all sequenced from one sample in a study of cytomegalovirus exposure and HLA in healthy donors. The protocol was immunoSEQ multiplex PCR, while the TCRdb copy is restricted to in-frame clones and leaves out a portion. In the table there are 100,000 or so clones, around 86% of which are singletons. Sequencing was done on a sample of PBMCs. The receptor source for this set is a woman aged 18-35 years in good health and CMV-seropositive.

The chain is built from TRBV11-2 and TRBJ1-6; 8 bases map to TRBD1. The CDR3 sequence is 15 residues long. CDR1 is SGHAT, CDR2 FQNNGV, per germline. The J segment lost 10 bases and the V segment lost 3 bases, leaving 8 bases of the junction unmatched. The CDR3 sequence is CASSFTGGLGSPLHF. CDR3 nucleotide sequence: TGTGCCAGCAGCTTCACAGGGGGTCTAGGATCACCCCTCCACTTT. The full variable domain, its missing parts supplied by reference TRBV11-2 and TRBJ1-6, is EAGVAQSPRYKIIEKRQSVAFWCNPISGHATLYWYQQILGQGPKLLIQFQNNGVVDDSQLPKDRFSAERLKGVDSTLKIQPAKLEDSAVYLCASSFTGGLGSPLHFGNGTRLTVT.

The rearrangement joins TRBV28 to TRBJ1-2; tentatively, D is TRBD1 (6 bases). Per germline, CDR1 MDHEN and CDR2 SYDVKM. The CDR3 loop spans 13 amino acids. Trimming removed 1 base from V and 5 bases from J, with 8 bases in between. The CDR3 region is CASSLSGQYGYTF. CDR3 sequence (DNA): TGTGCCAGCAGTTTATCCGGACAGTATGGCTACACCTTC.

The rearrangement joins TRBV27 to TRBJ1-4, with D tentatively TRBD1 (6 bases). CDR3 size: 14 residues. Germline CDR1 and CDR2: MNHEY and SMNVEV (reference sequence). Trimming shortened V by 6 bases and J by 8 bases, and 16 bases separated the two germline ends. The CDR3 spells CASSPQDRREKLFF. The CDR3 bases are TGTGCCAGCAGCCCCCAGGACAGAAGGGAAAAACTGTTTTTT.

In this sample, this clone turned up once. The chain uses TRBV5-1 and TRBJ2-7; maybe TRBD2 (6 bases). The germline gives CDR1 SGHRS, CDR2 YFSETQ. V lost 4 bases and J 4 bases, leaving 12 bases between the germline ends. The CDR3 loop spans 13 amino acids. In nucleotides, the CDR3 is TGCGCCAGCAGCCAGGTGAGCGGGTACGAGCAGTACTTC. Its translation: CASSQVSGYEQYF.

The chain recombines TRBV25-1 with TRBJ1-2; D is unresolved. V was clipped by 4 bases and J by 7 bases, with 7 bases between them. The CDR3 is 11 amino acids. CDR1 and CDR2 from the germline V gene are MGHDK and SYGVNS. The CDR3 DNA sequence: TGTGCCAGCAGTGTGGGCCCTGGCTACACCTTC. The encoded protein is CASSVGPGYTF.

This clone showed up just once. The CDR3 protein is CASSWTESYEQYF. CDR3 nucleotide sequence: TGTGCCAGCAGCTGGACAGAGTCCTACGAGCAGTACTTC. V usage is TRBV5-5 and J usage is TRBJ2-7; tentative D call: TRBD1 (6 bases). The germline V gene encodes CDR1 SGHKS and CDR2 YYEKEE (reference sequence). The length of the CDR3 is 13 residues. Trimming shortened V by 3 bases and J by 1 base, and 8 bases separated the two germline ends.

J is TRBJ2-5 and V is TRBV4-1, with 10 bases identical to TRBD2. V lost 6 bases, J lost 0 bases, and 4 bases stayed unmatched. Germline V gene sequence: CDR1 MGHRA, CDR2 YSYEKL. The CDR3 covers 15 residues. This CDR3 reads CASRLTSGHQETQYF. For the CDR3, the DNA is TGCGCCAGCAGATTGACTAGCGGGCACCAAGAGACCCAGTACTTC.

The gene calls are TRBV7-3 and TRBJ2-3; D gene unclear. The CDR3 consists of 14 residues. Germline V gene lookup returns CDR1 SGHTA and CDR2 FQGTGA. The V and J ends lost 0 bases and 4 bases respectively, with 8 bases between them. This CDR3 reads CASSLTRLPDTQYF. CDR3 coding DNA: TGTGCCAGCAGCTTAACCCGACTGCCAGATACGCAGTATTTT.

The chain carries TRBV12-5 and TRBJ2-1, with D tentatively TRBD1 (5 bases). The CDR3 loop spans 15 amino acids. V lost 5 bases, J lost 3 bases, and 14 bases lay in between. Germline V gene data show CDR1 as LGHNT and CDR2 as FRNRAP. The CDR3 nucleotides are TGTGCTAGTGGTCCTCCGACAGCCAACTACAATGAGCAGTTCTTC. It is translated as CASGPPTANYNEQFF.

This sequence joins TRBV7-9 and TRBJ2-7; D gene uncertain. The length of the CDR3 is 14 residues. Germline V lookup: CDR1 SEHNR, CDR2 FQNEAQ (reference sequence). V lost 5 bases and J lost 2, with 13 bases in between. The CDR3 DNA follows: TGTGCCAGCAGCCTCCGGTACAGACCCTACGAGCAGTACTTC. Its translation: CASSLRYRPYEQYF.

This clone was counted once. This chain's CDR3 is CASSLGTGSTAGELFF. DNA for the CDR3: TGTGCCAGCAGTTTGGGGACAGGGTCCACCGCCGGGGAGCTGTTTTTT. The chain joins TRBV27 to TRBJ2-2; 9 bases match TRBD1. Per the germline V gene, CDR1 is MNHEY and CDR2 is SMNVEV (reference sequence). V lost 3 bases and J lost 6; bases outside the gene matches: 8. This CDR3 is 16 amino acids long.

This chain uses TRBV5-6 with TRBJ2-6; TRBD1 might be the D (5 bases). The CDR3 sequence is 16 residues long. The V end was cut by 4 bases, the J end by 5 bases, with 16 bases between. The germline CDR1 and CDR2 sequences are SGHDT and YYEEEE. The CDR3 loop is CASSPPDSNWANVLTF. In DNA, the CDR3 is TGTGCCAGCAGCCCTCCAGACAGTAATTGGGCCAACGTCCTGACTTTC.

This rearrangement joins TRBV19 to TRBJ2-1; D is unclear. This CDR3 has 13 residues. V lost 6 bases and J lost 5, with 11 bases in between. The germline gives CDR1 LNHDA, CDR2 SQIVND (reference sequence). The CDR3 nucleotides are TGTGCCAGTAGCCGTAGAACAGACAATGAGCAGTTCTTC. It codes for CASSRRTDNEQFF.

The CDR3: CASSQDFFSQPQHF. The CDR3 region has the DNA TGCGCCAGCAGCCAAGATTTTTTTTCACAACCCCAGCATTTT. The chain recombines TRBV4-1 with TRBJ1-5; no definite D call. This CDR3 has 14 residues. The germline V gene encodes CDR1 MGHRA and CDR2 YSYEKL. V dropped 0 bases and J dropped 10 bases, with 13 bases sitting between them.

The V call is TRBV18, the J call TRBJ2-7; D perhaps matches TRBD2 (5 bases). This CDR3 spans 15 amino acids. V was clipped by 0 bases and J by 4 bases, with 13 bases between them. The germline gives CDR1 KGHSH, CDR2 LQKENI. CDR3 in DNA: TGTGCCAGCTCACCACCCAACGGGAAGGGTTACGAGCAGTACTTC. Translation gives CASSPPNGKGYEQYF. Supplemented by reference TRBV18 and TRBJ2-7, the full variable domain reads NAGVMQNPRHLVRRRGQEARLRCSPMKGHSHVYWYRQLPEEGLKFMVYLQKENIIDESGMPKERFSAEFPKEGPSILRIQQVVRGDSAAYFCASSPPNGKGYEQYFGPGTRLTVT.